The 26 T cell receptor beta chains given below trace back to one sample, sequenced in a study of vaccination effects on CD4 cells after COVID-19 (dated by TCRdb to 2021 to 2024). After approximately eleven days of culture, CD4+ T cells were isolated with the EasySep CD4+ T cell isolation kit. Convalescent patients had PCR-confirmed SARS-CoV-2 infection between March and December 2020, before Alpha, Beta and Delta variants emerged in the United States. Two doses of either the BNT162b2 or the mRNA-1273 mRNA SARS-CoV-2 vaccine were administered to participants. Their cognate antigens are unknown. The library was obtained by the immunoSEQ multiplex PCR assay. Imported from immuneACCESS, the table was reduced by TCRdb to in-frame sequences with V and J called. These copies leave out some clones; in studies compared against another copy, an unresolved V gene accounts for under half, and the cause of the remainder is not known. The sample data list around 50,000 clones, and around 80% of these were observed just once. The ten largest clonotypes hold about 5% of the sample.

Material: CD4+ T cells from PBMCs cultured without peptide, obtained after COVID-19 vaccination. These receptors all come from a human donor who had a prior SARS-CoV-2 infection.

The gene calls are TRBV4-1 and TRBJ2-2, with D tentatively TRBD1 (6 bases). From germline, CDR1 is MGHRA and CDR2 YSYEKL. The CDR3 loop spans 18 amino acids. V was cut by 3 bases and J by 1 base, with 18 bases left in between. CDR3 loop: CASSHVGTSRGNTGELFF. The DNA for the CDR3 is TGCGCCAGCAGCCACGTCGGGACATCCAGGGGGAACACCGGGGAGCTGTTTTTT.

The genes are TRBV12-3 or TRBV12-4 and TRBJ1-5; tentatively, D is TRBD1 (5 bases). The V gene lost 3 bases and the J gene lost 5 bases, with 5 bases spanning the gap. The CDR3 loop spans 12 amino acids. The CDR3 DNA is TGTGCCAGCAGTTTCAGGGATCAGCCCCAGCATTTT. Its translation is CASSFRDQPQHF.

The chain combines TRBV6-2 or TRBV6-3 with TRBJ2-3; D gene unclear. Per the germline V gene, CDR1 is MNHEY and CDR2 is SVGEGT. This CDR3 contains 13 residues. The V end was cut by 6 bases, the J end by 10 bases, with 17 bases between. The DNA for the CDR3 is TGTGCCAGCAGCGACCGAACCTCCCAGTCGCAGTATTTT. Encoded protein: CASSDRTSQSQYF.

V gene TRBV18 combines with J gene TRBJ2-7; TRBD2 matches at 11 bases. The CDR3 length is 18 residues. The junction had 9 bases not matched to a gene; V was cut back by 0 bases and J by 2 bases. The germline gives CDR1 KGHSH, CDR2 LQKENI. CDR3 amino acids: CASSPPLTSGSWTYEQYF. CDR3 in DNA: TGTGCCAGCTCACCACCCTTAACTAGCGGGAGCTGGACCTACGAGCAGTACTTC.

The chain recombines TRBV7-6 with TRBJ2-1; 7 positions agree with TRBD1. The CDR3 totals 16 residues. The V gene's germline CDR1 is SGHVS and CDR2 FNYEAQ. V gave up 9 bases and J gave up 2 bases; unmatched junction bases: 13. The CDR3 DNA reads as TGTGCCAGGACCCGAGGGACAGTAGAAGCCTACAATGAGCAGTTCTTC. Translation: CARTRGTVEAYNEQFF.

V and J are TRBV7-6 and TRBJ2-3, with no clear D. CDR3 length equals 13 residues. Trimming stripped 5 bases from V and 2 bases from J, with 8 bases between. Germline V gives CDR1 SGHVS, CDR2 FNYEAQ. The CDR3 loop reads CASSALFTDTQYF. CDR3 nucleotide sequence: TGTGCCAGCAGCGCCCTTTTCACAGATACGCAGTATTTT. Using reference TRBV7-6 and TRBJ2-3 for the parts outside the CDR3, the full variable domain is GAGVSQSPRYKVTKRGQDVALRCDPISGHVSLYWYRQALGQGPEFLTYFNYEAQQDKSGLPNDRFSAERPEGSISTLTIQRTEQRDSAMYRCASSALFTDTQYFGPGTRLTVL.

The chain couples TRBV10-3 to TRBJ2-7; 11 nucleotides line up with TRBD1. CDR1 and CDR2 (germline): ENHRY, SYGVKD. The V segment lost 4 bases and the J segment 4 bases; nucleotides outside the gene matches: 3. The CDR3 sequence is 14 residues long. CDR3 residues: CAISVRDRGYEQYF. The CDR3 coding sequence is TGTGCCATCAGTGTGCGGGACAGGGGGTACGAGCAGTACTTC.

The chain uses TRBV5-1 and TRBJ2-3; D is perhaps TRBD1 (6 bases). Germline V gene lookup returns CDR1 SGHRS and CDR2 YFSETQ. The V gene lost 4 bases and the J gene lost 2 bases, with 11 bases spanning the gap. The CDR3 length is 14 residues. For the CDR3, the DNA is TGCGCCAGCAGCCAGACAGGAGCCACAGATACGCAGTATTTT. Translating gives CASSQTGATDTQYF.

The chain carries TRBV5-4 and TRBJ2-3; the D is unclear. The CDR3 runs to 14 residues. Germline V gene lookup returns CDR1 SGHNT and CDR2 YYREEE (reference sequence). V was pared by 4 bases and J by 0 bases, with 9 bases between. Written as DNA, the CDR3 is TGTGCCAGCAGCCCCAACCCTAGCACAGATACGCAGTATTTT. Its protein product is CASSPNPSTDTQYF.

This clone was picked up a small number of times. The chain combines TRBV7-2 with TRBJ2-1; D unresolved. The CDR3 contains 13 residues. Germline CDR1 reads SGHTA; CDR2 reads FQGNSA. The germline V and J ends were trimmed by 5 bases and 5 bases, with 10 bases remaining between them. The CDR3 region is CASSRLTNNEQFF. In DNA, the CDR3 is TGTGCCAGCAGCCGCCTCACTAACAATGAGCAGTTCTTC. Full variable domain (remainder filled in from reference TRBV7-2 and TRBJ2-1): GAGVSQSPSNKVTEKGKDVELRCDPISGHTALYWYRQSLGQGLEFLIYFQGNSAPDKSGLPSDRFSAERTGGSVSTLTIQRTQQEDSAVYLCASSRLTNNEQFFGPGTRLTVL.

This clone was counted only a few times. V is TRBV14 and J is TRBJ2-7, with no clear D. V lost 3 bases to trimming and J lost 2 bases, with 8 bases between them. Germline CDR1 SGHDN, CDR2 FVKESK. The CDR3 is made up of 13 amino acids. The CDR3 coding sequence is TGTGCCAGCAGCCAGACCTATGCCTACGAGCAGTACTTC. Encoded protein: CASSQTYAYEQYF.

The rearrangement links TRBV11-2 to TRBJ2-1; no firm D call. Between the trimmed V and J ends, which lost 5 bases and 4 bases, there was a span of 9 bases. The V gene's germline CDR1 is SGHAT and CDR2 FQNNGV. The CDR3 has 13 amino acids. The CDR3 sequence is CASSVLRYNEQFF. CDR3 nucleotide sequence: TGTGCCAGCAGCGTACTACGATACAATGAGCAGTTCTTC.

V is TRBV18 and J is TRBJ1-6, with 8 bases identical to TRBD1. V lost 4 bases to trimming and J lost 7 bases; unmatched junction nucleotides: 9. The CDR3 is made up of 16 amino acids. Germline CDR1 is KGHSH and CDR2 is LQKENI. The CDR3 DNA reads as TGTGCCAGCTCACTGGTCAGGGGGCAGAGGAATTCACCCCTCCACTTT. Encoded protein: CASSLVRGQRNSPLHF. Supplemented by reference TRBV18 and TRBJ1-6, the full variable domain reads NAGVMQNPRHLVRRRGQEARLRCSPMKGHSHVYWYRQLPEEGLKFMVYLQKENIIDESGMPKERFSAEFPKEGPSILRIQQVVRGDSAAYFCASSLVRGQRNSPLHFGNGTRLTVT.

The chain combines TRBV11-3 with TRBJ2-7, with 9 bases lining up with TRBD2. Trimming cost V 5 bases and J 0 bases; bases outside gene matches: 5. Germline V CDR1 and CDR2: SGHNT, YENEEA. This CDR3 region has 15 residues. The CDR3 region is CASSPSGVDSYEQYF. In DNA form, the CDR3 reads TGTGCCAGCAGCCCTAGCGGGGTAGACTCCTACGAGCAGTACTTC.

The rearrangement joins TRBV4-2 to TRBJ1-2, with TRBD1 identical over 8 bases. Trimming removed 0 bases from V and 4 bases from J; junction bases left unmatched: 7. CDR1 is LGHNA and CDR2 is YNFKEQ in the germline V gene. The length of the CDR3 is 16 residues. CDR3 in amino acids: CASSQDRGPGFYGYTF. CDR3 sequence (DNA): TGTGCCAGCAGCCAAGACAGGGGGCCTGGCTTCTATGGCTACACCTTC.

This clone has a single count. CDR3 region: CAIWQTGEGIGELFF. The CDR3 DNA is TGTGCCATCTGGCAGACAGGGGAAGGCATCGGGGAGCTGTTTTTT. This rearrangement joins TRBV10-3 to TRBJ2-2, with 8 positions matching TRBD1. CDR1 is ENHRY, CDR2 SYGVKD, per germline. V trimming: 8 bases; J trimming: 7 bases; junction bases outside the gene matches: 12. This CDR3 has 15 amino acids.

Points on this clone: A junction boundary mismatches the germline segment, possibly from a read error. The chain recombines TRBV7-7 with TRBJ2-5, with 9 nucleotides matching TRBD2. Germline loops: CDR1 SSHAT, CDR2 FNYEAQ (reference sequence). CDR3 length: 13 residues. CDR3 DNA: TGTGCTAGCAGTCCTACTTCGGGGACTAGCAAGTACTTC. It codes for CASSPTSGTSKYF.

This rearrangement joins TRBV24-1 to TRBJ2-5; D is uncertain. The CDR3 totals 16 residues. The germline gives CDR1 KGHDR, CDR2 SFDVKD. V was cut by 4 bases and J by 4 bases, with 18 bases left in between. This chain's CDR3 is CATSELTSNKGETQYF. The CDR3 coding sequence is TGTGCCACCAGTGAGTTGACATCTAACAAAGGAGAGACCCAGTACTTC.

The chain couples TRBV18 to TRBJ2-7; D gene unclear. Per germline, CDR1 KGHSH and CDR2 LQKENI. The CDR3 contains 14 residues. V lost 3 bases to trimming and J lost 2 bases, with 11 bases between them. The CDR3, as DNA: TGTGCCAGCTCACCCCACCCAGACACCTACGAGCAGTACTTC. Translation: CASSPHPDTYEQYF.

The V call is TRBV2, the J call TRBJ1-1; D gene uncertain. Between the trimmed V and J ends, which lost 4 bases and 0 bases, there was a span of 15 bases. The CDR3 is made up of 16 amino acids. The V gene's germline CDR1 is SNHLY and CDR2 FYNNEI. The CDR3 loop is CASSVGSPLMNTEAFF. In DNA form, the CDR3 reads TGTGCCAGCAGTGTGGGATCGCCGCTAATGAACACTGAAGCTTTCTTT.

This clone was seen just once. This sequence joins TRBV29-1 and TRBJ1-2, with a tentative D call TRBD1 (5 bases). Germline loops: CDR1 SQVTM, CDR2 ANQGSEA. This CDR3 spans 12 amino acids. V lost 4 bases and J lost 7, with 13 bases in between. CDR3 coding DNA: TGCAGCGTTGGGAGACAGTCTGCTGGCTACACCTTC. Amino acid sequence: CSVGRQSAGYTF.

The chain couples TRBV10-1 to TRBJ2-1; D is ambiguous. The CDR3 extends over 12 amino acids. Trimming took off 0 bases at V and 6 bases at J, with 3 bases between the two ends. In germline, CDR1 is WNHNN, CDR2 SYGVQD (reference sequence). As DNA, the CDR3 is TGCGCCAGCAGTGAGTCTCCCAATGAGCAGTTCTTC. Its protein is CASSESPNEQFF.

This chain uses TRBV11-2 with TRBJ2-1; 7 nucleotides align to TRBD2. Germline-derived CDR1 and CDR2 are SGHAT and FQNNGV. With V trimmed by 2 bases and J by 0 bases, 4 bases remained unmatched. This CDR3 is 16 amino acids long. DNA of the CDR3: TGTGCCAGCAGCTTACGGCGGGGGAGCTCCTACAATGAGCAGTTCTTC. Its translation is CASSLRRGSSYNEQFF.

The V and J genes are TRBV7-8 and TRBJ2-7; perhaps D is TRBD1 or TRBD2 (5 bases each). The CDR3 covers 15 residues. CDR1 SGHVS and CDR2 FQNEAQ come from the germline V gene. V lost 4 bases and J lost 3, with 16 bases in between. This chain's CDR3 is CASSSESGTFYEQYF. The CDR3, as DNA: TGTGCCAGCAGCTCCGAATCCGGGACCTTCTACGAGCAGTACTTC.

The chain joins TRBV4-2 to TRBJ2-7; D is perhaps TRBD1 (5 bases). The CDR3 runs 15 residues. CDR1 is LGHNA, CDR2 YNFKEQ, per germline. Trimming took 0 bases from V and 0 from J, leaving 9 bases between them. CDR3 in DNA: TGTGCCAGCAGCCAAGAAGGACATAGCTCCTACGAGCAGTACTTC. The encoded protein is CASSQEGHSSYEQYF.

The chain is built from TRBV4-2 and TRBJ2-5; D is unresolved. V lost 1 base and J lost 1, with 4 bases in between. The CDR3 totals 13 residues. CDR1 is LGHNA, CDR2 YNFKEQ, per germline. This chain's CDR3 is CASSQGPQETQYF. The DNA for the CDR3 is TGTGCCAGCAGCCAAGGACCCCAAGAGACCCAGTACTTC.